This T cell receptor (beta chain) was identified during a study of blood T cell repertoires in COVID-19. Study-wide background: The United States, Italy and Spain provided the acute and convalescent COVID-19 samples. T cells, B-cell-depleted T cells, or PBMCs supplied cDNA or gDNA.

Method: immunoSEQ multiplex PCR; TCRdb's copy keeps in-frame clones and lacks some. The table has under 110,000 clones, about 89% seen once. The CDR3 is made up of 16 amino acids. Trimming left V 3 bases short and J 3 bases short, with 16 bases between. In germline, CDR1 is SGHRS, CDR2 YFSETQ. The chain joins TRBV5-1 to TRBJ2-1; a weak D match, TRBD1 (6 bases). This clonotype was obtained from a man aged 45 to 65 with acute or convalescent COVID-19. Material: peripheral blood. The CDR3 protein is CASSSPPGTHYNEQFF. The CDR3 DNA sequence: TGCGCCAGCAGCTCGCCCCCCGGGACACACTACAATGAGCAGTTCTTC.